This T cell receptor (beta chain) comes out of a study of shared clonotypes between healthy human individuals (TCRdb year 2020). Describing the broader study: Three men and a couple of women, aged 18 to 49 years, made up the cohort. Different laboratories and diverse techniques were used to prepare libraries and sequence TCR repertoires, to increase sequencing depth and limit assay-specific biases. Between about 0.85 and 10 billion PBMCs per donor were obtained by leukapheresis. The study deeply sequenced blood TCR repertoires of about five healthy adults to estimate repertoire size and the extent of clonotype sharing between individuals.

The CDR3 goes from the cysteine to the phenylalanine over 16 residues. Only the CDR3 DNA stays, 48 bases, in frame from base 1. The germline V gene specifies SNHLY as CDR1 and FYNNEI as CDR2. Trimming removed 7 bases from V and 5 bases from J; the gene matches leave 13 bases unexplained. Donors were healthy HIV-negative adults with no recently reported acute infections or vaccinations. Every donor was a Caucasian adult living in Nashville, Tennessee, USA. For unsorted samples, roughly 91 million PBMCs were counted, and genomic DNA was extracted using the QIAamp DNA Blood Mini kit. After blood collection by leukapheresis, PBMCs were isolated using Ficoll-Histopaque density gradient centrifugation and then cryopreserved in the vapor phase of liquid nitrogen. Using the deep immunoSEQ assay, TCR CDR3 regions were amplified from genomic DNA by multiplex PCR. Genomic DNA extracted from each cell subset was distributed evenly over all wells of several immunoSEQ 96-well plates, and each plate served as one replicate. Each replicate PCR for unsorted PBMC received roughly 0.3 ug genomic DNA, equal to approximately 30,000 T cell genomes. Ten immunoSEQ deep assay plates were used to sequence the unsorted PBMC genomic DNA. Purified libraries were quantified with a Qubit 3.0 fluorometer, sized on a Bioanalyzer 2100, and re-quantified with the KAPA Library Quantification kit. Every immunoSEQ 96-well plate was sequenced on a separate single-read 150-cycle Illumina NextSeq 550 flow cell. As for the original processing: Because only junctional sequences without quality scores were contained in the immunoSEQ output, filtering matching that applied to full-length reads could not be performed. To assign V/J genes and CDR3, sequences were annotated against IMGT germline references using PyIR, a Python wrapper for IgBLAST v1.9. Reads were filtered out if the reads had weak V/J assignments (E-value above 1e-6), no CDR3, stop codons, out-of-frame junctions, or ambiguous translated residues. A V3J clonotype was defined by an identical inferred V gene, J gene, and CDR3 amino acid sequence. Percentage overlap between repertoires was calculated by dividing the number of shared unique clonotypes by the size of the smaller repertoire. Richness of each repertoire was evaluated using RTK rarefaction, the Chao1 estimator, and Recon v2.1 estimates of unobserved clonotypes. This immuneACCESS table, as held by TCRdb, lists in-frame sequences with V and J called but not all clones. Of the missing ones, under half trace to an unresolved V gene in checked studies; the others have no known cause. That table is the source of V, J and clone size, and D and trimming were worked out from the DNA. This sample comprises 450,000 or so clones, around 77% of them detected only once. In total, the top ten clones hold more than 10% of the sample.

On this clone: Its antigen specificity is not known. No base quality values were provided; no much bigger clone lies one nucleotide off.

Study-wide findings and limitations: Only blood was sampled, and tissue TCR repertoires likely differ from those in blood. The small number of donors limited the genetic and exposure-history diversity represented. Based on pairwise subsampling, the degree of clonotype sharing among donors was expected to be affected by sequencing depth.

The V and J segments used are TRBV2 and TRBJ2-7; 11 bases in between match TRBD1. The origin of this receptor is a woman aged 40 to 49 in good health. Some clones in this sample may be carry-over from other donors' samples. The sequencing input was PBMCs. Here is the DNA: TGTGCCAGCACCTCCGTACCCGGGACAGGGGGTGACGAGCAGTACTTC. Protein translation: CASTSVPGTGGDEQYF.